This T cell receptor beta chain came from a study of response to subunit inactivated influenza vaccine. TCRdb reprocessed the RT-PCR reads via MiXCR and lists one record per CDR3 protein. The sample carries 300,000 to 350,000 distinct CDR3 sequences, about a fifth recorded once. This clonotype appeared a few times. CDR3 length: 13 residues. Germline V lookup: CDR1 SQVTM, CDR2 ANQGSEA. Trimming left V 5 bases short and J 4 bases short, with 14 bases between. The sequence came from a man aged 50 to 75 who received an inactivated influenza vaccine. The chain is built from TRBV29-1 and TRBJ1-1, with D possibly matching TRBD1 (6 bases). The sequences come from PBMCs from blood, collected approximately 22 months after vaccination. The CDR3 DNA sequence: TGCAGCGTTTACAGGGTGTCAGGCACTGAAGCTTTCTTT. It is translated as CSVYRVSGTEAFF.